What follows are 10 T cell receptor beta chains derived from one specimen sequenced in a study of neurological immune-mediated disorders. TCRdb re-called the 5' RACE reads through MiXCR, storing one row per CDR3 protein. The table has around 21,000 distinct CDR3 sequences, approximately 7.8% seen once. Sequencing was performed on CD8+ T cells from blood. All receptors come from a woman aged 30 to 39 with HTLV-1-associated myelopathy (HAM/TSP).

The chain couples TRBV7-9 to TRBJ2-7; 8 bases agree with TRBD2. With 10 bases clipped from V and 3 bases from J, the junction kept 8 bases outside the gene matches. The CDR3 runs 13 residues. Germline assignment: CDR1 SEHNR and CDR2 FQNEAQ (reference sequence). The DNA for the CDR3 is TGTGCCAATAGCTCCCGGGAGGGCTACGAGCAGTACTTC. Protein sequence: CANSSREGYEQYF.

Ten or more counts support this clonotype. CDR3 sequence reads: CASGLGTGLRIDTDTQYF. The DNA of the CDR3 is TGTGCTAGTGGCCTCGGGACAGGGCTTAGGATAGATACAGATACGCAGTATTTT. The chain joins TRBV12-5 to TRBJ2-3, with 9 bases lining up with TRBD1. Trimming took 6 bases from V and 3 from J; bases not matched to a gene: 16. CDR1 and CDR2 from the germline V gene are LGHNT and FRNRAP. CDR3 length: 18 residues.

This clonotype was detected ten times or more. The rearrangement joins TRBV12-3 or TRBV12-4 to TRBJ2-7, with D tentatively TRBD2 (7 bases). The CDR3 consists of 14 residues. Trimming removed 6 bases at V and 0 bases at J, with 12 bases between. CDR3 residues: CASSPGGHSYEQYF. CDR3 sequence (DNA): TGTGCCAGCAGCCCCGGGGGGCACTCCTACGAGCAGTACTTC.

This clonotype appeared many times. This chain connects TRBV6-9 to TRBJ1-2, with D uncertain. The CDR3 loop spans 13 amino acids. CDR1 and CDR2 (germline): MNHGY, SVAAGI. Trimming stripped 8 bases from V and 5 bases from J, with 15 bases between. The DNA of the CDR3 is TGTGCCAGCGTAGCCGGGGAGAGTTATGGCTACACCTTC. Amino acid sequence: CASVAGESYGYTF.

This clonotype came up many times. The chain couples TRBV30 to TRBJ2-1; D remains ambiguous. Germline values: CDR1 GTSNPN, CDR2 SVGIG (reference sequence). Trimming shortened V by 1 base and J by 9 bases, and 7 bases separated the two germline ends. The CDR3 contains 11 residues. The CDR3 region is CAWSAGREQFF. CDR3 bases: TGTGCCTGGAGTGCTGGGCGTGAGCAGTTCTTC.

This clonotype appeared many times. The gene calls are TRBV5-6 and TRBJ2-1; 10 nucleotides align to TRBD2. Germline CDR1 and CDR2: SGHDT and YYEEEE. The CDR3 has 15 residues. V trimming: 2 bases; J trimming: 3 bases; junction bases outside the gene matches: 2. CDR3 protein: CASSFGLAVYNEQFF. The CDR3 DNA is TGTGCCAGCAGCTTTGGACTAGCGGTCTACAATGAGCAGTTCTTC. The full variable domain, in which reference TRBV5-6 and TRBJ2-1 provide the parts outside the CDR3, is DAGVTQSPTHLIKTRGQQVTLRCSPKSGHDTVSWYQQALGQGPQFIFQYYEEEERQRGNFPDRFSGHQFPNYSSELNVNALLLGDSALYLCASSFGLAVYNEQFFGPGTRLTVL.

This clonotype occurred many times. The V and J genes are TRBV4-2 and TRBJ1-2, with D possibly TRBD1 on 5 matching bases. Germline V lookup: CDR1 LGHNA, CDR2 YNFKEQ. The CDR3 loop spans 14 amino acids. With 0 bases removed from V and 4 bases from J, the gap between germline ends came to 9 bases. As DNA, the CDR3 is TGTGCCAGCAGCCAAGATAATGGGGGCTATGGCTACACCTTC. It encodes CASSQDNGGYGYTF.

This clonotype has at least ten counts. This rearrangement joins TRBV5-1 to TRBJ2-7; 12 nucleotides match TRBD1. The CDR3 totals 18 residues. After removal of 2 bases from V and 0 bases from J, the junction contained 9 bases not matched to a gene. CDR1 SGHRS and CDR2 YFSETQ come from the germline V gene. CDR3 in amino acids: CASSFGTGGTVDSYEQYF. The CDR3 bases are TGCGCCAGCAGCTTCGGGACAGGGGGCACCGTTGACTCCTACGAGCAGTACTTC.

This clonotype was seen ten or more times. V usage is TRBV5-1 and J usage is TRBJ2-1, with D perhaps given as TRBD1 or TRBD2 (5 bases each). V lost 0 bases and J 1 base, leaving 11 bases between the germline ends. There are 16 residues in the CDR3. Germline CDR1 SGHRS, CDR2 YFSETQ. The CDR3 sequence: CASSLAGTVSYNEQFF. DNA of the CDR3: TGCGCCAGCAGCTTGGCCGGGACGGTTTCCTACAATGAGCAGTTCTTC.

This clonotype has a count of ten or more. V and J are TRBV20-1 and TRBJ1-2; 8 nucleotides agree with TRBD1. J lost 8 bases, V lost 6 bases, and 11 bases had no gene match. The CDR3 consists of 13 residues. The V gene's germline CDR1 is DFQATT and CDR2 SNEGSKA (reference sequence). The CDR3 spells CSAETQGAEGYTF. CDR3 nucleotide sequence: TGCAGTGCGGAAACTCAGGGGGCAGAGGGCTACACCTTC.